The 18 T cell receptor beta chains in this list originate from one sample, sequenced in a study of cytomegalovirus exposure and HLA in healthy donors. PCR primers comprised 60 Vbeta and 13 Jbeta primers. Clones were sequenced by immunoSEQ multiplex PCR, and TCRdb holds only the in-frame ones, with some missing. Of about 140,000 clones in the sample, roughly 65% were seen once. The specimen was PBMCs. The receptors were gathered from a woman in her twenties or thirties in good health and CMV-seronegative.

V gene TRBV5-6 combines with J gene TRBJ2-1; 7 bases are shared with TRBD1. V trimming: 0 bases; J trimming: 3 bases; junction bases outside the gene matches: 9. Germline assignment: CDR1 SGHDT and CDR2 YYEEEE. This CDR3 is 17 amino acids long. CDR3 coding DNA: TGTGCCAGCAGCTTGGAGCGTGGGACAGTAAACTACAATGAGCAGTTCTTC. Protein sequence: CASSLERGTVNYNEQFF.

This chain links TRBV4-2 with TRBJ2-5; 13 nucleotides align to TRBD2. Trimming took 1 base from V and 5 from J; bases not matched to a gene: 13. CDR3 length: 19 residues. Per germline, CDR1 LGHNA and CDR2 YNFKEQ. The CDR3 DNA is TGTGCCAGCAGCCAAGGGCGACGGACTAGCGGGGGAAAGGCGGAGACCCAGTACTTC. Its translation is CASSQGRRTSGGKAETQYF.

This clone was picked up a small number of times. For the CDR3, the DNA is TGTGCCACCAGCAGAGACCCAGGACAGCTCTTCGGCTACACCTTC. Its translation is CATSRDPGQLFGYTF. This chain uses TRBV15 with TRBJ1-2, with D possibly TRBD1 on 6 matching bases. Per germline, CDR1 LNHNV and CDR2 YYDKDF (reference sequence). V lost 0 bases and J 8 bases, leaving 16 bases between the germline ends. There are 15 residues in the CDR3.

Here the CDR3 reads CASSPETSGEQFF. The CDR3 nucleotides are TGTGCCAGCAGCCCCGAGACTAGCGGGGAGCAGTTCTTC. The chain has TRBV13 and TRBJ2-1; TRBD2 aligns across 10 bases. CDR1 is PRHDT, CDR2 FYEKMQ, per germline (reference sequence). The CDR3 is made up of 13 amino acids. V lost 5 bases to trimming and J lost 10 bases; unmatched junction nucleotides: 5.

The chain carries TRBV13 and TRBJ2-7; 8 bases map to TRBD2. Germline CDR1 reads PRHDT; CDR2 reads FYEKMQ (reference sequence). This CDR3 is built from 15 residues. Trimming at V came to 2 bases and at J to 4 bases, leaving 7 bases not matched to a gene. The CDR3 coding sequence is TGTGCCAGCAGCTTACACGGGGGGGCCGAGTACGAGCAGTACTTC. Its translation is CASSLHGGAEYEQYF.

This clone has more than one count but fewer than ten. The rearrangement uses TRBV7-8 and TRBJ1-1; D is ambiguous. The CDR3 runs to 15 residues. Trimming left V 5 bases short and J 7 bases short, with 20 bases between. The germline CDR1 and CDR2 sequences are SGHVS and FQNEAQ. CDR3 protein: CASSRVALAEGEAFF. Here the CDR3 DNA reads TGTGCCAGCAGCCGCGTTGCCCTCGCGGAGGGTGAAGCTTTCTTT.

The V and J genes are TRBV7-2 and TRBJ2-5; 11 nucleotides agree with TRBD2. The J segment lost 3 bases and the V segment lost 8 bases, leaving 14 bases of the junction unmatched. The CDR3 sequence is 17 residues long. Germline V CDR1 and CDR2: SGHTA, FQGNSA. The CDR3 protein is CASFRGGELAGEETQYF. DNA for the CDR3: TGTGCCAGCTTCCGTGGGGGTGAACTAGCGGGAGAAGAGACCCAGTACTTC.

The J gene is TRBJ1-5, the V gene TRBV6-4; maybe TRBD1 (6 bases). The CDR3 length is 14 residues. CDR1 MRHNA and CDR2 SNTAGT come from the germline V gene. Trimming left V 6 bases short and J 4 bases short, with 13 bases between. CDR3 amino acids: CASRAIQGNQPQHF. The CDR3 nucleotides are TGTGCCAGCAGGGCTATACAGGGTAATCAGCCCCAGCATTTT.

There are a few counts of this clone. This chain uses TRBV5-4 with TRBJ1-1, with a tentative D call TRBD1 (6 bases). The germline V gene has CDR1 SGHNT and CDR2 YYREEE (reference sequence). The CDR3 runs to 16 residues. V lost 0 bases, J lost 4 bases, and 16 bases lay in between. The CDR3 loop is CASSLGGGRSATEAFF. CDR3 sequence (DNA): TGTGCCAGCAGCTTGGGCGGGGGCAGGTCGGCCACTGAAGCTTTCTTT.

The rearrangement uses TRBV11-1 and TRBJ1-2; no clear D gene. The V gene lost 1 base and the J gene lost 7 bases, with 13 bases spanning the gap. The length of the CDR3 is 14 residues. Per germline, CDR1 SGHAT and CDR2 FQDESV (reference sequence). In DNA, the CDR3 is TGTGCCAGCAGCTTAGGACAACTAGCCGGTGGCTACACCTTC. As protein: CASSLGQLAGGYTF.

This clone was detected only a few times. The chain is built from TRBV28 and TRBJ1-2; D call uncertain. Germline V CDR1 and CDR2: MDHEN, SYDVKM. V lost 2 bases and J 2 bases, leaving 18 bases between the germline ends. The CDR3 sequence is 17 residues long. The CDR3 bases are TGTGCCAGCAGTTTAACCCCCCCCACACGTCCAAACTATGGCTACACCTTC. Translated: CASSLTPPTRPNYGYTF.

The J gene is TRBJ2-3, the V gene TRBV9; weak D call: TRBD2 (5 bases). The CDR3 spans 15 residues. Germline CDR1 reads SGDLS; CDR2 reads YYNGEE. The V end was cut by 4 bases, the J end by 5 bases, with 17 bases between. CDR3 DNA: TGTGCCAGCAGCTCCCGGGGTGATCGTCTAGATACGCAGTATTTT. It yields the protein CASSSRGDRLDTQYF.

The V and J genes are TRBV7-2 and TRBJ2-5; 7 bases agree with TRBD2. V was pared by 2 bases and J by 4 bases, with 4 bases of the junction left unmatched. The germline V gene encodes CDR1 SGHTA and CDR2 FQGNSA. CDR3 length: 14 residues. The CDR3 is CASSLKWGGETQYF. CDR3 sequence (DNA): TGTGCCAGCAGCTTAAAGTGGGGGGGAGAGACCCAGTACTTC.

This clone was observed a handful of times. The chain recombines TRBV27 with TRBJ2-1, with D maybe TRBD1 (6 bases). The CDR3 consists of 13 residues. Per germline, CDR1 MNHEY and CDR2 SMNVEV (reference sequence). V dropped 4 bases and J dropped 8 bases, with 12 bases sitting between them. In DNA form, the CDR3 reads TGTGCCAGCAGTTCGAATTACAGGGATGAGCAGTTCTTC. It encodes CASSSNYRDEQFF.

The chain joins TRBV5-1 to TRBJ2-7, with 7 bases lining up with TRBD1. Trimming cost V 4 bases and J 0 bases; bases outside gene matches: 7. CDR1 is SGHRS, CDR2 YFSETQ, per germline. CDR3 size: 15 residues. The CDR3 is CASSPGTANSYEQYF. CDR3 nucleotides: TGCGCCAGCAGCCCGGGGACAGCCAACTCCTACGAGCAGTACTTC.

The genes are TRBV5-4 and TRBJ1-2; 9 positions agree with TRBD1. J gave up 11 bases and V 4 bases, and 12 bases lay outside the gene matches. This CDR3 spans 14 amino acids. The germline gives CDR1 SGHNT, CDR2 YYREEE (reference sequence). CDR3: CASSRDNRGRAYTF. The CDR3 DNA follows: TGTGCCAGCAGCCGCGACAACAGGGGGCGGGCTTACACCTTC.

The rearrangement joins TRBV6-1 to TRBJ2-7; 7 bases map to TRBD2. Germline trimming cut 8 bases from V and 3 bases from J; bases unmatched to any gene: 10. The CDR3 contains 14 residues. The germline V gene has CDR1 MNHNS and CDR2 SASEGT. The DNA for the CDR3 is TGTGCCAGCGCACGGGGGGAAAACAACTACGAGCAGTACGTC. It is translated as CASARGENNYEQYV.

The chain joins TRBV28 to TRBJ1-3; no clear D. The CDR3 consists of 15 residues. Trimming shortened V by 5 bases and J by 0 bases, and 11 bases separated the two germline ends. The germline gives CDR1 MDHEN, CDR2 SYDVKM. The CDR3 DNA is TGTGCCAGCAGTCCTGAACTGAGCTCTGGAAACACCATATATTTT. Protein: CASSPELSSGNTIYF.